This T cell receptor beta chain was retrieved from a study of T cells in Graves' hyperthyroidism and ophthalmopathy. The source material, RNA transcripts, was used to amplify TCR beta CDR3 regions. The HTBI primer set served for first-round RT-PCR of the TCR CDR3. TCRdb re-analysed the multiplex PCR reads in MiXCR, keeping a single row per CDR3 protein. Here the sample spans about 280,000 distinct CDR3 sequences, less than 30% being singletons. Cells are PBMCs isolated from about 10 ml of fresh blood. The CDR3 totals 17 residues. Trimming at V came to 5 bases and at J to 0 bases, leaving 9 bases not matched to a gene. Germline lookup yields CDR1 MNHEY and CDR2 SMNVEV (reference sequence).

The origin of this receptor is a man aged 40-50 years with Graves' hyperthyroidism that later progressed to Graves' ophthalmopathy. The sequenced sample was blood. The rearrangement joins TRBV27 to TRBJ2-2; 7 bases line up with TRBD1. CDR3 loop: CASSLSRDSANTGELFF. The CDR3 DNA sequence: TGTGCCAGCAGTCTCTCGAGGGACAGCGCGAACACCGGGGAGCTGTTTTTT.